The next 30 T cell receptor beta chains were all read from a single sample in a study of Ad26.COV2.S vaccination and SARS-CoV-2 variants. Repertoires were generated with immunoSEQ multiplex PCR, while TCRdb's copy carries only in-frame clones and drops some. The sample records 350,000 to 450,000 clones, 75% to 90% being singletons. Treatment indicated: 15 to 20 received Ad26.COV2.S at low or high dose, single or two shots; 5 received placebo; per-sample allocation not given. Sampling took place 63 days after the first vaccine or placebo injection. Here the sequenced sample was peripheral blood, taken in a trial of Ad26.COV2.S vaccine versus placebo. Every receptor here comes from a person between 18 and 60 years old who received the Ad26.COV2.S COVID-19 vaccine or a placebo.

The rearrangement uses TRBV4-1 and TRBJ2-7; perhaps TRBD2 as D (7 bases). CDR3 size: 16 residues. Per germline, CDR1 MGHRA and CDR2 YSYEKL. The V end was cut by 1 base, the J end by 0 bases, with 13 bases between. The CDR3: CASSQGGGLSSYEQYF. As DNA, the CDR3 is TGCGCCAGCAGCCAAGGGGGGGGCCTTAGCTCCTACGAGCAGTACTTC.

The CDR3 sequence: CASSLGSTGSSYNEQFF. The CDR3 nucleotides read TGTGCCAGCAGTTTAGGTAGTACGGGGAGCTCCTACAATGAGCAGTTCTTC. V gene TRBV28 combines with J gene TRBJ2-1; TRBD2 might be the D (5 bases). The CDR3 length is 17 residues. In germline, CDR1 is MDHEN, CDR2 SYDVKM. Trimming shortened V by 2 bases and J by 0 bases, and 14 bases separated the two germline ends.

The V call is TRBV3-1 (or the pseudogene TRBV3-2), the J call TRBJ2-3; possibly TRBD1 or TRBD2 for D (6 bases each). Germline CDR1 and CDR2: LGHDT and YNNKEL (reference sequence). This CDR3 has 15 amino acids. V was trimmed by 6 bases and J by 7 bases, leaving 20 bases between them. CDR3 bases: TGTGCCAGCAGGTCCGACAGGACGGGGGTATATACGCAGTATTTT. It is translated as CASRSDRTGVYTQYF.

This clone was detected only once. A much larger clone is a single base away; this may be a read error. Distinct nucleotide sequences in the sample also encode this CDR3. The CDR3 loop reads CASSYGGGSYEQYF. The CDR3 DNA reads TGTGCCAGCAGTTATGGGGGGGGATCCTACGAGCAGTACTTT. The chain joins TRBV6-5 to TRBJ2-7, with TRBD2 matching over 7 bases. The CDR3 has 14 amino acids. The germline gives CDR1 MNHEY, CDR2 SVGAGI.

The chain uses TRBV4-1 and TRBJ1-1; maybe TRBD1 (5 bases). Germline assignment: CDR1 MGHRA and CDR2 YSYEKL. The CDR3 is made up of 14 amino acids. V gave up 3 bases and J gave up 4 bases, with 12 bases separating them. CDR3 amino acids: CASSHSWGGTEAFF. The CDR3, as DNA: TGCGCCAGCAGCCACTCCTGGGGGGGCACTGAAGCTTTCTTT.

The chain carries TRBV9 and TRBJ2-1, with 9 bases identical to TRBD1. Germline V gene lookup returns CDR1 SGDLS and CDR2 YYNGEE. With V trimmed by 1 base and J by 7 bases, 3 bases remained unmatched. This CDR3 contains 14 residues. Here the CDR3 DNA reads TGTGCCAGCAGCGTATTGACAGGGGGTAATGAGCAGTTCTTC. Translating it yields CASSVLTGGNEQFF.

The chain carries TRBV11-3 and TRBJ2-7, with D uncertain. There are 12 residues in the CDR3. The germline V gene has CDR1 SGHNT and CDR2 YENEEA. V was pared by 2 bases and J by 7 bases, with 9 bases between. CDR3 in DNA: TGTGCCAGCAGCTTATCGGGTGGGGAGCAGTACTTC. It encodes CASSLSGGEQYF.

This clone was seen a few times. The V gene is TRBV7-2, the J gene TRBJ2-1; D call uncertain. Trimming stripped 4 bases from V and 3 bases from J, with 7 bases between. The CDR3 covers 13 residues. CDR1 is SGHTA, CDR2 FQGNSA, per germline. CDR3: CASSWAIYNEQFF. The CDR3 DNA reads TGTGCCAGCAGCTGGGCTATCTACAATGAGCAGTTCTTC.

J is TRBJ1-6 and V is TRBV28; 7 bases line up with TRBD1. The CDR3 is 15 amino acids. Looked up from germline, CDR1 is MDHEN and CDR2 is SYDVKM. After removal of 5 bases from V and 6 bases from J, the junction contained 7 bases not matched to a gene. CDR3 coding DNA: TGTGCCAGCAGTACCAAGGGGGCCGGTAATTCACCCCTCCACTTT. It translates to CASSTKGAGNSPLHF.

V is TRBV4-3 and J is TRBJ2-1; D gene uncertain. Germline assignment: CDR1 LGHNA and CDR2 YSLEER. This CDR3 is 14 amino acids long. Between the trimmed V and J ends, which lost 2 bases and 7 bases, there was a span of 12 bases. CDR3 protein: CASSQSALGNEQFF. The CDR3 coding sequence is TGCGCCAGCAGCCAAAGTGCGTTAGGGAATGAGCAGTTCTTC.

The genes are TRBV5-4 and TRBJ2-3; 13 bases align to TRBD2. Germline assignment: CDR1 SGHNT and CDR2 YYREEE (reference sequence). Trimming cost V 0 bases and J 8 bases; bases outside gene matches: 6. This CDR3 has 16 amino acids. CDR3 region: CASSLDTSGRAATQYF. The CDR3 DNA sequence: TGTGCCAGCAGCTTGGATACTAGCGGGAGGGCGGCTACGCAGTATTTT.

The chain is built from TRBV28 and TRBJ1-4; D gene ambiguous. The CDR3 extends over 14 amino acids. In germline, CDR1 is MDHEN, CDR2 SYDVKM. The germline V and J ends were trimmed by 5 bases and 8 bases, with 15 bases remaining between them. For the CDR3, the DNA is TGTGCCAGCAGTGGCCGGGTCAACGAGGAAAAACTGTTTTTT. Encoded protein: CASSGRVNEEKLFF. Drawing the rest from reference TRBV28 and TRBJ1-4, the complete variable domain is DVKVTQSSRYLVKRTGEKVFLECVQDMDHENMFWYRQDPGLGLRLIYFSYDVKMKEKGDIPEGYSVSREKKERFSLILESASTNQTSMYLCASSGRVNEEKLFFGSGTQLSVL.

This clone appeared a single time. The chain combines TRBV6-5 with TRBJ2-1, with 11 bases aligning to TRBD2. The CDR3 consists of 16 residues. Looked up from germline, CDR1 is MNHEY and CDR2 is SVGAGI. With V trimmed by 2 bases and J by 7 bases, 7 bases remained unmatched. The CDR3 protein is CASSYLAGGSKNEQFF. The DNA of the CDR3 is TGTGCCAGCAGTTACCTAGCGGGAGGTAGTAAGAATGAGCAGTTCTTC.

The genes are TRBV6-5 and TRBJ2-1; 11 nucleotides line up with TRBD2. This CDR3 region has 15 residues. Trimming removed 9 bases from V and 3 bases from J; junction bases left unmatched: 7. Germline CDR1 reads MNHEY; CDR2 reads SVGAGI. CDR3 coding DNA: TGTGCCAGTTCCTTGGGACTAGCGGTCTACAATGAGCAGTTCTTC. It codes for CASSLGLAVYNEQFF.

CDR3 coding DNA: TGTGCCAGCAGCTTGGTTGGGACACGGAACTCCTACGAGCAGTACTTC. This sequence encodes CASSLVGTRNSYEQYF. V is TRBV5-8 and J is TRBJ2-7; tentative D call: TRBD1 (6 bases). The V gene's germline CDR1 is SGHTS and CDR2 YDEGEE. The CDR3 has 16 amino acids. V lost 0 bases and J lost 0, with 13 bases in between.

The rearrangement joins TRBV5-4 to TRBJ1-6, with a possible D match to TRBD1 (5 bases). Germline V gene data show CDR1 as SGHNT and CDR2 as YYREEE (reference sequence). The CDR3 is made up of 14 amino acids. Trimming took 4 bases from V and 7 from J, leaving 12 bases between them. The CDR3 is CASSPRDGNSPLHF. The CDR3 DNA sequence: TGTGCCAGCAGCCCAAGGGACGGCAATTCACCCCTCCACTTT.

This chain connects TRBV11-2 to TRBJ2-2; 7 nucleotides match TRBD1. Germline values: CDR1 SGHAT, CDR2 FQNNGV. The CDR3 is 17 amino acids. Germline trimming cut 6 bases from V and 0 bases from J; bases unmatched to any gene: 10. In nucleotides, the CDR3 is TGTGCCAGCAGACGACCGTACAGGGGATCGAACACCGGGGAGCTGTTTTTT. It encodes CASRRPYRGSNTGELFF.

The chain uses TRBV19 and TRBJ1-4; D possibly corresponds to TRBD1 (5 bases). CDR1 LNHDA and CDR2 SQIVND come from the germline V gene (reference sequence). The CDR3 has 14 residues. Trimming stripped 6 bases from V and 0 bases from J, with 8 bases between. The DNA of the CDR3 is TGTGCCAGTAGGACAGCTGCAACTAATGAAAAACTGTTTTTT. Translation: CASRTAATNEKLFF.

The chain joins TRBV28 to TRBJ2-7; the match to TRBD2 covers 7 bases. The length of the CDR3 is 15 residues. Per the germline V gene, CDR1 is MDHEN and CDR2 is SYDVKM. V was pared by 9 bases and J by 0 bases, with 11 bases of the junction left unmatched. The CDR3 nucleotides are TGTGCCAGTTGTTTAGCGGGCCGATCCTCCTACGAGCAGTACTTC. Encoded protein: CASCLAGRSSYEQYF.

The chain employs TRBV2 and TRBJ2-1; D remains unclear. Germline V lookup: CDR1 SNHLY, CDR2 FYNNEI. The CDR3 length is 12 residues. V gave up 5 bases and J gave up 8 bases, with 10 bases separating them. The CDR3 protein is CASSNSFDEQFF. The DNA for the CDR3 is TGTGCCAGCAGTAACAGTTTCGATGAGCAGTTCTTC.

This chain joins TRBV9 and TRBJ1-5; TRBD1 matches 9 bases. The CDR3 sequence is 15 residues long. J lost 8 bases, V lost 6 bases, and 12 bases had no gene match. Germline V gene sequence: CDR1 SGDLS, CDR2 YYNGEE. The CDR3 protein is CASNLRGTGLEPQHF. The CDR3 DNA reads TGTGCCAGCAATTTACGGGGGACAGGGCTAGAGCCCCAGCATTTT.

The genes are TRBV27 and TRBJ2-2; D gene ambiguous. Germline CDR1 reads MNHEY; CDR2 reads SMNVEV (reference sequence). V was pared by 2 bases and J by 5 bases, with 9 bases between. The CDR3 has 14 amino acids. The CDR3 DNA sequence: TGTGCCAGCAGTTTAGGGTTTTGGACCGGGGAGCTGTTTTTT. It translates to CASSLGFWTGELFF.

The chain combines TRBV18 with TRBJ1-4, with 7 bases that match TRBD1. CDR1 is KGHSH and CDR2 is LQKENI in the germline V gene. Germline trimming cut 3 bases from V and 0 bases from J; bases unmatched to any gene: 13. This CDR3 contains 19 residues. CDR3 sequence reads: CASSPEMTGTDATNEKLFF. The CDR3 DNA is TGTGCCAGCTCACCCGAGATGACAGGGACCGACGCAACTAATGAAAAACTGTTTTTT.

This clone was picked up one time. The chain is built from TRBV28 and TRBJ1-3; D possibly corresponds to TRBD1 (5 bases). CDR3 length: 15 residues. Deletions cut 7 bases from V and 2 bases from J, with 15 bases between. Per germline, CDR1 MDHEN and CDR2 SYDVKM. The CDR3 loop is CASISRSRAGNTIYF. The DNA for the CDR3 is TGTGCCAGCATCTCCCGTAGCAGGGCTGGAAACACCATATATTTT. The full variable domain, completed using reference TRBV28 and TRBJ1-3, is DVKVTQSSRYLVKRTGEKVFLECVQDMDHENMFWYRQDPGLGLRLIYFSYDVKMKEKGDIPEGYSVSREKKERFSLILESASTNQTSMYLCASISRSRAGNTIYFGEGSWLTVV.

The chain couples TRBV6-5 to TRBJ1-2; maybe TRBD1 (6 bases). V lost 6 bases and J 4 bases, leaving 15 bases between the germline ends. Germline CDR1 and CDR2: MNHEY and SVGAGI. The CDR3 extends over 14 amino acids. The DNA of the CDR3 is TGTGCCAGCAGAGACCCAGGACAGTTCTATGGCTACACCTTC. This sequence encodes CASRDPGQFYGYTF.

CDR3 sequence reads: CASRGLAEETQYF. For the CDR3, the DNA is TGTGCCAGCAGGGGACTAGCGGAAGAGACCCAGTACTTC. The V call is TRBV5-4, the J call TRBJ2-5, with 11 bases aligning to TRBD2. The CDR3 contains 13 residues. The trim removed 5 bases at V and 3 bases at J, leaving 0 bases unmatched. The V gene's germline CDR1 is SGHNT and CDR2 YYREEE (reference sequence).

The chain uses TRBV10-3 and TRBJ1-4, with D hard to call. The CDR3 length is 13 residues. V was pared by 6 bases and J by 3 bases, with 8 bases between. Germline assignment: CDR1 ENHRY and CDR2 SYGVKD. Here the CDR3 reads CAIRGVANEKLFF. CDR3 nucleotides: TGTGCCATCAGGGGAGTGGCTAATGAAAAACTGTTTTTT.

V is TRBV13 and J is TRBJ2-5; no clear D. The V end lost 6 bases, the J end lost 2 bases, and 10 bases lay between the germline ends. The CDR3 runs 13 residues. The germline gives CDR1 PRHDT, CDR2 FYEKMQ (reference sequence). The CDR3 spells CASRLGSQETQYF. CDR3 coding DNA: TGTGCCAGCAGACTGGGTAGTCAAGAGACCCAGTACTTC.

The table lists this clone with a few counts. This chain links TRBV2 with TRBJ2-2; 10 bases are shared with TRBD2. CDR3 length: 15 amino acids. The V gene end was trimmed by 3 bases and the J gene end by 7 bases; junction bases not matched to a gene: 5. Germline V lookup: CDR1 SNHLY, CDR2 FYNNEI. The DNA of the CDR3 is TGTGCCAGCAGTGAGATTAGCGGGAGGAACGGGGAGCTGTTTTTT. This translates into CASSEISGRNGELFF.

This clone has at least ten counts. The chain uses TRBV10-2 and TRBJ1-1; no reliable D call. CDR1 and CDR2 from the germline V gene are WSHSY and SAAADI. The V and J ends lost 0 bases and 11 bases respectively, with 10 bases between them. The CDR3 runs 12 residues. CDR3 loop: CASSESRRLAFF. The CDR3 nucleotides read TGCGCCAGCAGTGAGTCCCGACGTCTGGCTTTCTTT.